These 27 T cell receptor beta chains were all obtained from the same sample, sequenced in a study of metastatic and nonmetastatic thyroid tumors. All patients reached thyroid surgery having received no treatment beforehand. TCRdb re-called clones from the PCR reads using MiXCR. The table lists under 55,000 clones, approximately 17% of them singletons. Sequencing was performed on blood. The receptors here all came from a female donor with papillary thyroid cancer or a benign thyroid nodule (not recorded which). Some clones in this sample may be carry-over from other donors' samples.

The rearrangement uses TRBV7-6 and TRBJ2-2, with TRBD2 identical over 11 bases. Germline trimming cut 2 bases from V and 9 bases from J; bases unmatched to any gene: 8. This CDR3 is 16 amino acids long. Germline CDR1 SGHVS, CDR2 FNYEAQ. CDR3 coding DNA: TGTGCCAGCAGCTTATCTAGCGGGAGGAGGACCTGGGAGCTGTTTTTT. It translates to CASSLSSGRRTWELFF.

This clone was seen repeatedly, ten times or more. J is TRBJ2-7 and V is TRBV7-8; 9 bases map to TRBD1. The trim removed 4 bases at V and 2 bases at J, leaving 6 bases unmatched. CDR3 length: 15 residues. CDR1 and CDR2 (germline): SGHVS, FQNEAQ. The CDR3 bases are TGTGCCAGCAGCTCACAGGGGGCAAAGCCCTACGAGCAGTACTTC. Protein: CASSSQGAKPYEQYF.

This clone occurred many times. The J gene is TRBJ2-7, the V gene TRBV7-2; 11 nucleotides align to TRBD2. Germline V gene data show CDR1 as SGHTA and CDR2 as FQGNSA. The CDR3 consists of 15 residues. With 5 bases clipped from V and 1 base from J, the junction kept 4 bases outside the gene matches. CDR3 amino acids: CASSVSGRASYEQYF. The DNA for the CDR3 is TGTGCCAGCAGCGTTAGCGGGAGGGCTTCCTACGAGCAGTACTTC.

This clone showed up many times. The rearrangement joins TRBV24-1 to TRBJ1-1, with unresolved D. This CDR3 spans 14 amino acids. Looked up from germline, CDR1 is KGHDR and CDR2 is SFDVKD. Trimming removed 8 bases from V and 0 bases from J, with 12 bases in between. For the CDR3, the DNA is TGTGCCACCAAGGATTCCAGAATGAACACTGAAGCTTTCTTT. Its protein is CATKDSRMNTEAFF.

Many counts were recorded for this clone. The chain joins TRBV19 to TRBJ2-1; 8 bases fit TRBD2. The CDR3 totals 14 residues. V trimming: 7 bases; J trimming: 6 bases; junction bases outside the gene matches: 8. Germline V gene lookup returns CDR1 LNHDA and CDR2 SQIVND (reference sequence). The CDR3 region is CASMSGGLVNEQFF. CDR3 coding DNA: TGTGCCAGTATGAGCGGGGGCCTCGTCAATGAGCAGTTCTTC.

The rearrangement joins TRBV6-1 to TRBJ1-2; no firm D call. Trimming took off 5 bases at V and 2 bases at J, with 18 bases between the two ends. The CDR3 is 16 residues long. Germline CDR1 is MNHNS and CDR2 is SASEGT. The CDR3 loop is CASSTRERGGNYGYTF. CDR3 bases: TGTGCCAGCAGTACGCGCGAAAGAGGCGGCAACTATGGCTACACCTTC.

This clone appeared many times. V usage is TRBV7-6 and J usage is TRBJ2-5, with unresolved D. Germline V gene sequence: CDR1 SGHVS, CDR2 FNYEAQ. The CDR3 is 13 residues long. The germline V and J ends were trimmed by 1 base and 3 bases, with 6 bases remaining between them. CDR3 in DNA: TGTGCCAGCAGCTTAGTCCCGGAAGAGACCCAGTACTTC. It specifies CASSLVPEETQYF.

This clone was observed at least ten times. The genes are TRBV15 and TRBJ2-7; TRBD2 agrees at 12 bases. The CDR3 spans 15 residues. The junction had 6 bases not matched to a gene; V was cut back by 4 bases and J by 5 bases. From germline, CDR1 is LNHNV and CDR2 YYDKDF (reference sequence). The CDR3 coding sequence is TGTGCCACCAGCATCGATAGGACTAGCGGGAACGAGCAGTACTTC. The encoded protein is CATSIDRTSGNEQYF.

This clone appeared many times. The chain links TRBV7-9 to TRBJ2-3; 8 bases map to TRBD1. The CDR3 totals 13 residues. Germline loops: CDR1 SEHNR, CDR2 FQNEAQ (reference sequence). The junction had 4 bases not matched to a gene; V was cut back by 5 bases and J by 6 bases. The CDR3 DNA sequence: TGTGCCAGCAGCGGTAACAGGGGGGATACGCAGTATTTT. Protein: CASSGNRGDTQYF.

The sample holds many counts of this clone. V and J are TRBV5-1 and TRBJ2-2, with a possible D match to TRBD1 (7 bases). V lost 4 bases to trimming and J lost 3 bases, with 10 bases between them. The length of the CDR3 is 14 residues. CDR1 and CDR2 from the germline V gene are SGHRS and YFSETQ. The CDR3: CASSGGTDTGELFF. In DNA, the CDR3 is TGCGCCAGCAGCGGAGGGACAGACACCGGGGAGCTGTTTTTT. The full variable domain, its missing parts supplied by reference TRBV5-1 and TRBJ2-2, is KAGVTQTPRYLIKTRGQQVTLSCSPISGHRSVSWYQQTPGQGLQFLFEYFSETQRNKGNFPGRFSGRQFSNSRSEMNVSTLELGDSALYLCASSGGTDTGELFFGEGSRLTVL.

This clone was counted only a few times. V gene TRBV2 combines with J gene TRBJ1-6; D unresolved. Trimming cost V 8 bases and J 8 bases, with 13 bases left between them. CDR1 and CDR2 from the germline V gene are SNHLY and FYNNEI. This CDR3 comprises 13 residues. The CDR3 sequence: CASGNSEYSPLHF. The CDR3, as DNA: TGTGCCAGCGGTAACAGTGAGTATTCACCCCTCCACTTT.

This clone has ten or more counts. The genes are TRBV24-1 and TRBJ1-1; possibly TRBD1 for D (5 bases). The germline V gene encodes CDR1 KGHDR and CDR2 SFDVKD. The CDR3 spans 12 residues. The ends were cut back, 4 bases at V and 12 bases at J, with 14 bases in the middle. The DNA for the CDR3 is TGTGCCACCAGTGACCTCCAGGGTAGGCCTTTCTTT. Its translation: CATSDLQGRPFF.

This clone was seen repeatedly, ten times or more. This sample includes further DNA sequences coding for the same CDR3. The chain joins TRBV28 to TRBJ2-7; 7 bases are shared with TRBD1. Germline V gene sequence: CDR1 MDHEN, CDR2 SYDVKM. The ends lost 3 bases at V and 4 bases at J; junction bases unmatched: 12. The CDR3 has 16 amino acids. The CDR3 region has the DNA TGTGCCAGCAGTTTTAGGGGCAGGGGGATTGGTTACGAGCAGTACTTC. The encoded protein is CASSFRGRGIGYEQYF.

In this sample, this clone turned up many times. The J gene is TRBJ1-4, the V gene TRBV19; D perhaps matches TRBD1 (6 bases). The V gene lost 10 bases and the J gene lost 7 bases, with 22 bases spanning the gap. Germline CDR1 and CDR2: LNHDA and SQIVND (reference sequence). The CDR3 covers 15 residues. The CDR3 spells CATLKGGAGGEKLFF. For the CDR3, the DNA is TGTGCCACCCTAAAGGGGGGGGCCGGTGGTGAAAAACTGTTTTTT.

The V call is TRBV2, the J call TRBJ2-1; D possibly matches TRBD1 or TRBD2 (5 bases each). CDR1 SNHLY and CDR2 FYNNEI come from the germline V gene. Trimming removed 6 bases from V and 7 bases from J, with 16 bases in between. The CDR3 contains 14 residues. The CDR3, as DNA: TGTGCCAGCAGCCCAGACAGTGAGGGTAATGAGCAGTTCTTC. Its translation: CASSPDSEGNEQFF.

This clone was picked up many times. In DNA, the CDR3 is TGTGCCAGCAGTGAGGGAATAGTGACAGGGGCTAACTATGGCTACACCTTC. The encoded protein is CASSEGIVTGANYGYTF. The chain links TRBV2 to TRBJ1-2; TRBD1 matches at 8 bases. The CDR3 length is 17 residues. Trimming took 3 bases from V and 0 from J; bases not matched to a gene: 9. CDR1 SNHLY and CDR2 FYNNEI come from the germline V gene.

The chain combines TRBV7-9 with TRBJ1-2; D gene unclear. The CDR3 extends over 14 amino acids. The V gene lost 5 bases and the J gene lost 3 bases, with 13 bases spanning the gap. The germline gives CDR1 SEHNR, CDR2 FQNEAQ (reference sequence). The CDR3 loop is CASSRPWIDYGYTF. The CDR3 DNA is TGTGCCAGCAGCCGTCCGTGGATCGACTATGGCTACACCTTC.

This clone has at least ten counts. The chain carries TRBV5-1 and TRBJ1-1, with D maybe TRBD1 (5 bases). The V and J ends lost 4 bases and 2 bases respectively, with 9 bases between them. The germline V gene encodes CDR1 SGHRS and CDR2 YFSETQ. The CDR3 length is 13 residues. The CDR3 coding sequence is TGCGCCAGCAGCAGGGACGGTAACACTGAAGCTTTCTTT. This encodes CASSRDGNTEAFF.

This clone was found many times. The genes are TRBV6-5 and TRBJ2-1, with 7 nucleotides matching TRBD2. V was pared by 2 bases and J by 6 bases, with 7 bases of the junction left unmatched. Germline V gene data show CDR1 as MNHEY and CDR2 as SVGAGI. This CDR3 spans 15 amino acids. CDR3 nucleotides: TGTGCCAGCAGTTACCGGGGGGTGGGGGGCAATGAGCAGTTCTTC. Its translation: CASSYRGVGGNEQFF.

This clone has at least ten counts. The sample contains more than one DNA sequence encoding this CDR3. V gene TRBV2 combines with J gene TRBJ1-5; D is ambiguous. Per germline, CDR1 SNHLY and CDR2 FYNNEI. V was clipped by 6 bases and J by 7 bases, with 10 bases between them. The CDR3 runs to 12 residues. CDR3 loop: CASSVPLQPQHF. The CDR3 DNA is TGTGCCAGCAGCGTCCCCCTCCAGCCCCAGCATTTT.

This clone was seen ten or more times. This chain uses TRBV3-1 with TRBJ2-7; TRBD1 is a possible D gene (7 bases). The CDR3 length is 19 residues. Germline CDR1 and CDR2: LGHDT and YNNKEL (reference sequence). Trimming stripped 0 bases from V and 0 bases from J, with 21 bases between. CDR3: CASSQESPGGTASSYEQYF. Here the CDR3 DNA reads TGTGCCAGCAGCCAAGAAAGTCCAGGAGGGACAGCGAGCTCCTACGAGCAGTACTTC.

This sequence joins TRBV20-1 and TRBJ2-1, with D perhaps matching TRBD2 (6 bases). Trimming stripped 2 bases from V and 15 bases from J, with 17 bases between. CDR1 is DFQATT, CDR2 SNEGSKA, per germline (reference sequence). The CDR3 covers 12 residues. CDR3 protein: CSARRPLAVGFF. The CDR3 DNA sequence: TGCAGTGCTAGAAGACCACTAGCCGTCGGGTTCTTC.

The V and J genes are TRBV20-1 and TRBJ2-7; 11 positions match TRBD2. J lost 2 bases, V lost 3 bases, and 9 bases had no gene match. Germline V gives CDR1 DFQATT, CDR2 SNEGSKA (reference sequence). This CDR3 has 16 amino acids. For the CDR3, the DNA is TGCAGTGCTAGGCGATCCCCGGGACTAGCGGCCTACGAGCAGTACGTC. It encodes CSARRSPGLAAYEQYV.

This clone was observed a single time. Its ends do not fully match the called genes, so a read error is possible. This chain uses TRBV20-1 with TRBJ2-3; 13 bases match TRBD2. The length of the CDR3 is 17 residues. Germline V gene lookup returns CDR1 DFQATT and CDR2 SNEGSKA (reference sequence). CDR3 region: CSASGTSGIDSTDTQYF. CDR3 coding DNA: TGCAGTGCGTCCGGGACTAGCGGGATCGATAGCACAGATACTCAGTATTTT.

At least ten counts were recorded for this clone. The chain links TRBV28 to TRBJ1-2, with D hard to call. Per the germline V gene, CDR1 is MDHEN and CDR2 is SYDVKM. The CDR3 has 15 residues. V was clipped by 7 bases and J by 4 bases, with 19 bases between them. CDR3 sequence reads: CASTNRRRNLYGYTF. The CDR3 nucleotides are TGTGCCAGCACCAACAGACGTCGCAATCTCTATGGCTACACCTTC.

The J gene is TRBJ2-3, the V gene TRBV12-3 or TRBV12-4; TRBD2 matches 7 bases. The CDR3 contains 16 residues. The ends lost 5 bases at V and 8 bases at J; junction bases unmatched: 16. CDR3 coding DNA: TGTGCCAGCAGTGGCCGACTAGAGGGAGGGCACCGTACGCAGTATTTT. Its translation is CASSGRLEGGHRTQYF.

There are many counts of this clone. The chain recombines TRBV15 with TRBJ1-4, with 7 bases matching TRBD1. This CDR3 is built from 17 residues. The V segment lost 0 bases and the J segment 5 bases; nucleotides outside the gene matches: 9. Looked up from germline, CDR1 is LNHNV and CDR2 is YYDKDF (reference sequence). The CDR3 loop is CATSRDLGTASNEKLFF. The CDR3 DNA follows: TGTGCCACCAGCAGAGATTTAGGGACAGCCTCGAATGAAAAACTGTTTTTT.